This T cell receptor beta chain emerged from a study of technical replicates of blood from four donors. Data came from immunoSEQ multiplex PCR; TCRdb stores just in-frame clones and leaves some out. The sample has under 15,000 clones; about 94% are singletons. Trimming left V 2 bases short and J 3 bases short, with 7 bases between. The germline CDR1 and CDR2 sequences are KGHSH and LQKENI. The CDR3 has 13 residues. The TCR was taken from a human donor in good health. Material: PBMCs. The chain employs TRBV18 and TRBJ1-1, with D unresolved. The CDR3 DNA reads as TGTGCCAGCTCACCATTGGCGGACACTGAAGCTTTCTTT. Translating gives CASSPLADTEAFF.